The clone carrying this T cell receptor beta chain was counted many times. Its antigen is not known. This could be a read error, since a much larger clone is one nucleotide away. All patients were treatment-naive before thyroid surgery. The sample is drawn from a study of metastatic and nonmetastatic thyroid tumors. Whole-study context: It was across blood and tumor or nodule tissue from malignant and benign thyroid patients that repertoires were compared.

In the authors' methods: It was from CDR3 differences across clinicopathological groups that a distant-metastasis classifier for papillary thyroid cancer was built. TCRdb reprocessed the PCR reads using MiXCR. In this record, the V and J calls reflect TCRdb's handling and not the investigators' own analysis. Of fewer than 20,000 clones in the sample, 20% to 30% were seen once. Per the germline V gene, CDR1 is MGHRA and CDR2 is YSYEKL. The CDR3 consists of 17 residues. J gave up 8 bases and V 3 bases, and 12 bases lay outside the gene matches. General study results and limits: Relative to benign nodules, malignant thyroid tumors were reportedly characterized by significantly elevated TCR beta diversity in blood and tumor.

The clonotype originates from a female donor with papillary thyroid cancer or a benign thyroid nodule (not recorded which). Some clones in this sample may be carry-over from other donors' samples. The chain couples TRBV4-1 to TRBJ2-3, with 12 nucleotides matching TRBD2. Input material: tumor tissue. The CDR3 loop is CASSHLSTSGSAGTQYF. CDR3 DNA sequence: TGCGCCAGCAGCCACCTCTCGACTAGCGGGAGTGCAGGTACGCAGTATTTT.